This T cell receptor beta chain was retrieved from a study of T-cell memory formation after mild COVID-19 (dated by TCRdb to about 2021). Looking at the study overall: Most TCR sequence clusters were specific to one of the two donors. In a couple of donors, T-cell clones that expanded and contracted after mild COVID-19 were tracked by sequencing TCRalpha and TCRbeta repertoires over time. The cohort comprised two young, previously healthy adult volunteers, one female and one male.

Ficoll-Paque density gradient centrifugation was used to isolate PBMCs. In regard to this clonotype: It lacks a known antigen. No base-level quality is on record; no much larger clone is a single base apart.

Points the paper makes about the study in general: SARS-CoV-2 specificity of the second-wave clones peaking on day 37 was not confirmed. The detection of some responding clones in pre-infection memory suggests that pre-existing cross-reactive memory T cells joined the SARS-CoV-2 response. Contracting CD4+ clones appeared mostly in the CM and EM memory subsets, whereas CD8+ clones were enriched in EMRA. Clones contracting from day 15 to 85 had balanced CD4/CD8 phenotypes, while a second wave expanding from day 15 to 37 was biased towards CD4+. The study covered only a couple of mild cases, and larger cohorts including severe cases with pre-infection samples were considered necessary.

The run used an Illumina NovaSeq 6000. TCRalpha and TCRbeta cDNA libraries were built by 5'RACE with constant-segment primers, adding sample barcodes and unique molecular identifiers. RNA was extracted from every sample with Trizol reagent. Amplification of the libraries took two PCR steps, and the second step added a second sample barcode plus Illumina TruSeq adapters. The libraries were sequenced on an Illumina NovaSeq using 2 x 150 bp paired-end reads. The authors' analysis ran thus. Reads were demultiplexed and collapsed into UMI-guided consensus sequences with migec v1.2.7. Using mixcr v2.1.11, UMI consensuses were aligned to TRA and TRB V and J templates and then assembled into clonotypes. Expanded or contracted clonotypes were those called significant by both edgeR and NoisET, with noise models trained on biological replicates. For edgeR calls, the cutoffs were a false discovery rate-adjusted p below 0.01 and a log2 fold-change threshold of 1. As an exploratory analysis of dynamics, max-normalized trajectories of the 1000 most abundant clonotypes were examined with PCA combined with hierarchical clustering. Separately sequenced CD4+ and CD8+ repertoires were used to assign the CD4 or CD8 phenotype of responding clones. TCRdb ran its own pipeline on the public reads, namely fastp trimming at Q25 and MiXCR clone calling, and kept in-frame beta chains. Each entry is one CDR3 protein sequence, shown with its most common DNA and genes. TCRdb's processing, not the study's, gives the V and J calls here. This sample is represented by about 620,000 distinct CDR3 sequences; more than 15% of them were singletons. The ten biggest clones cover around 12% of the sample.

The germline V end is reduced by 6 bases and the J end by 4 bases; junction bases left unmatched: 6. The CDR3 measures 14 amino acids from cysteine to phenylalanine. Left in the record is the CDR3 DNA by itself, 42 bases read in frame from the first base. In the germline V gene, CDR1 corresponds to SGHAT and CDR2 to FQNNGV. This clonotype originated in an adult woman who had mild COVID-19 (a few samples of this study predate the infection). The sample titles of this study are shuffled in the database, so cell type and time point are left out; the donor was told from shared clones. Sample: PBMCs or a T cell subset sorted from them (not recorded which). Rearrangement joined TRBV11-2 to TRBJ2-3; TRBD2 lines up with 8 middle nucleotides. The CDR3 reads as follows: CASRLAGGSDTQYF. The bases read TGTGCCAGCAGGCTAGCGGGTGGGTCAGATACGCAGTATTTT.